These T cell receptor beta chains were read from a single sample in a study of radiotherapy plus CTLA-4 blockade in lung cancer. Using immunoSEQ multiplex PCR, the repertoire was profiled, and TCRdb retains in-frame clones only, with some absent. The sample records tens of thousands of clones, 70% to 80% being singletons. The input for sequencing was peripheral blood, taken from a patient treated with radiotherapy plus ipilimumab. Receptors were obtained from a human donor with non-small cell lung cancer who had a complete response to radiotherapy plus ipilimumab. The CDR3 runs from the conserved cysteine through the conserved F or W. Fields, in order: D gene, V gene, clone size, J gene, CDR3 DNA, CDR3 protein. The D gene is left open where the match is weak. Rows may omit the clone size; those that give it use once, few, many or a size class.

>NA|TRBV6-1|NA|TRBJ1-2
TGTGCCAGCAGTGAGGGAAAGGGGGTTAACTATGGCTACACCTTC
CASSEGKGVNYGYTF
>NA|TRBV19|NA|TRBJ2-2
TGTGCCACCGTCAATCGGGGTGACGCGAACACCGGGGAGCTGTTTTTT
CATVNRGDANTGELFF
>NA|TRBV5-6|NA|TRBJ1-5
TGTGCCAGCAGCTTGTATCCGGGTGGCGGCAATCAGCCCCAGCATTTT
CASSLYPGGGNQPQHF
>NA|TRBV10-2|NA|TRBJ1-5
TGCGCCAGCAGTGAGGGACAGACTGATCAGCCCCAGCATTTT
CASSEGQTDQPQHF
>NA|TRBV11-3|NA|TRBJ2-5
TGTGCCAGCAGCCCTCTAGGGGCAGGGGGGAAGACCCAGTACTTC
CASSPLGAGGKTQYF
>TRBD2|TRBV6-5|NA|TRBJ2-1
TGTGCCAGCAGAAGCCGGGACTACACAAACAATGAGCAGTTCTTC
CASRSRDYTNNEQFF
>NA|TRBV28|few|TRBJ1-3
TGTGCCAGCAGTTTAGGGACCTACTCTGGAAACACCATATATTTT
CASSLGTYSGNTIYF
>NA|TRBV7-8|once|TRBJ1-4
TGTGCCAGCAGCTTAATGGGGGACATGGAGGGTGGACTGTTTTTT
CASSLMGDMEGGLFF
>NA|TRBV18|NA|TRBJ2-2
TGTGCCAGCTCACCGGCGAACACCGGGGAGCTGTTTTTT
CASSPANTGELFF
>TRBD1|TRBV25-1|NA|TRBJ2-7
TGTGCCAGAAGCCCCCGGACAGGGCCCTACGAGCAGTACTTC
CARSPRTGPYEQYF
>TRBD1|TRBV5-5|NA|TRBJ1-1
TGTGCCAGCACCAGGACAGGGCCTTACACTGAAGCTTTCTTT
CASTRTGPYTEAFF
>NA|TRBV9|NA|TRBJ2-1
TGTGCCAGCAGCGTAACGTTCGGCAATGAGCAGTTCTTC
CASSVTFGNEQFF
>NA|TRBV19|NA|TRBJ1-1
TGTGCCAGTAGTCTCTTCGCCAACTTGCTAAGGGGCACTGAAGCTTTCTTT
CASSLFANLLRGTEAFF
>TRBD1|TRBV4-3|NA|TRBJ1-5
TGCGCCAGCAGCCAAACGGACAGGGGCAATCAGCCCCAGCATTTT
CASSQTDRGNQPQHF
>NA|TRBV7-6|NA|TRBJ2-2
TGTGCCAGCAGCTTACGGGGATGGAACACCGGGGAGCTGTTTTTT
CASSLRGWNTGELFF
>TRBD2|TRBV30|once|TRBJ2-1
TGTGCCTGGAGGCCGCCTAGCGGGAGTTCCGATGAGCAGTTCTTC
CAWRPPSGSSDEQFF
>TRBD2|TRBV5-1|NA|TRBJ2-3
TGCGCCAGCAGCTTGGCCACGGGGGGAGGAGATACGCAGTATTTT
CASSLATGGGDTQYF
>TRBD2|TRBV4-3|NA|TRBJ2-5
TGCGCCAGCAGCCATACTAGCGAAGAGACCCAGTACTTC
CASSHTSEETQYF
>TRBD2|TRBV7-8|NA|TRBJ2-1
TGTGCCAGCAGCTTAACTAGCGGGGGGACAGGGGTCAATGAGCAGTTCTTC
CASSLTSGGTGVNEQFF
>NA|TRBV10-3|NA|TRBJ1-5
TGTGCCATCAGTGAGTCACCAGGGTATAGCAATCAGCCCCAGCATTTT
CAISESPGYSNQPQHF
>TRBD2|TRBV6-5|NA|TRBJ2-3
TGTGCCAGCAGAACCGGGACTAACACAGATACGCAGTATTTT
CASRTGTNTDTQYF
>NA|TRBV28|NA|TRBJ1-2
TGTGCCAGCAGTTTATGGAGGGTTAACTCTGGCTACACCTTC
CASSLWRVNSGYTF
>NA|TRBV28|few|TRBJ1-5
TGTGCCAGCAGTTCTCCGGACAGTAGCAATCAGCCCCAGCATTTT
CASSSPDSSNQPQHF
>NA|TRBV7-2|NA|TRBJ1-1
TGTGCCAGCAGGCCGGGCCCGGTGACTGAAGCTTTCTTT
CASRPGPVTEAFF
>NA|TRBV18|NA|TRBJ2-6
TGTGCCAGCTCAGCGAGCTCTGGGGCCAACGTCCTGACTTTC
CASSASSGANVLTF
>NA|TRBV4-1|NA|TRBJ1-4
TGCGCCAGCAGCCAAGTATTTAATGAAAAACTGTTTTTT
CASSQVFNEKLFF
>TRBD1|TRBV28|once|TRBJ1-1
TGTGCCAGCAGTCTGACAGGGGTTAGTGGGGACACTGAAGCTTTCTTT
CASSLTGVSGDTEAFF
>NA|TRBV14|NA|TRBJ1-2
TGTGCCAGCAGCCAAGTTAAGAAGACGGGCTACACCTTC
CASSQVKKTGYTF
>TRBD1|TRBV19|NA|TRBJ1-1
TGTGCCAGTAGTATTCCGAGGGTGAGGACAGGGAGGGGCACTGAAGCTTTCTTT
CASSIPRVRTGRGTEAFF
>NA|TRBV21-1|NA|TRBJ2-3
TGTGCCAGCAGCTCCCGGGGGCAGGGAAGGTGTCGGGGTACGCAGTATTTT
CASSSRGQGRCRGTQYF
>NA|TRBV13|NA|TRBJ2-7
TGTGCTAGCAAAAGGTTCAGCGGCGGGGTGGAGGTGCAGTACTTC
CASKRFSGGVEVQYF
>NA|TRBV7-2|NA|TRBJ1-6
TGTGCCAGCAGCTTAGGGCAGGGAAGGTCCTATAATTCACCCCTCCACTTT
CASSLGQGRSYNSPLHF
>NA|TRBV7-9|NA|TRBJ1-3
TGTGCCAGCAGCTTAGGTCCCAGCTCTGGAAACACCATATATTTT
CASSLGPSSGNTIYF
>NA|TRBV27|NA|TRBJ2-7
TGTGCCAGCAGTTTGCGGGGGCGGGGAGGCTCCTACGAGCAGTACTTC
CASSLRGRGGSYEQYF
>NA|TRBV10-1|NA|TRBJ2-3
TGCGCCAGCAGCGACCTCACAGATACGCAGTATTTT
CASSDLTDTQYF
>TRBD2|TRBV28|NA|TRBJ2-7
TGTGCCAGCAGCTCCGGGACTAGCGGGGCCCACGAGCAGTACTTC
CASSSGTSGAHEQYF
>TRBD2|TRBV11-3|NA|TRBJ2-5
TGTGCCAGCAGCGCCGGACTAGAGGAAGAGACCCAGTACTTC
CASSAGLEEETQYF
>NA|TRBV6-5|NA|TRBJ2-7
TGTGCCAGCAGTTACTCAGACAGTTACGAGCAGTACTTC
CASSYSDSYEQYF
>NA|TRBV6-6|NA|TRBJ2-3
TGTGCCAGCAGTTACTCGCAGGCTGGAATGGATACGCAGTATTTT
CASSYSQAGMDTQYF
>TRBD2|TRBV9|NA|TRBJ2-1
TGTGCCAGCAGCGAGACTAGCGGGAATGAGCAGTTCTTC
CASSETSGNEQFF
>NA|TRBV2|NA|TRBJ2-3
TGTGCCAGCAGTGAAGATGGGGGAGTAGCAGATACGCAGTATTTT
CASSEDGGVADTQYF
>TRBD1|TRBV7-9|NA|TRBJ2-7
TGTGCCAGCAGCTTTGGACAGGGGAGCTACGAGCAGTACTTC
CASSFGQGSYEQYF
>NA|TRBV7-2|NA|TRBJ2-6
TGTGCCAGCAGCTTAGCGTCGCCTAGGTCCCGCTCTGGGGCCAACGTCCTGACTTTC
CASSLASPRSRSGANVLTF
>NA|TRBV7-9|NA|TRBJ1-2
TGTGCCAGCAGCTCCACAGCGCTGGGTGGCTACACCTTC
CASSSTALGGYTF